This entry is about one TCR beta chain. Antigen specificity is unknown. The data were taken from a study of T-cell reconstitution after alpha-beta-depleted transplantation in children. Unique molecular identifiers were used in preparing the TCRbeta library. Each CDR3 protein gets one entry after TCRdb re-called the PCR reads with MiXCR. The data hold hundreds of thousands of distinct CDR3 sequences, with under 30% observed a single time. The CDR3 is 12 residues long. The germline CDR1 and CDR2 sequences are SQVTM and ANQGSEA. Trimming pared 3 bases from V and 8 bases from J, leaving 11 bases between. Overall study results and limits: Hyperexpanded clones declined; after one year, newly produced T cells mostly supplied diversity.

The chain combines TRBV29-1 with TRBJ2-1, with D possibly TRBD1 on 6 matching bases. This TCR was sampled from a female patient aged 2 to 10 who had a stem cell transplant for congenital amegakaryocytic thrombocytopenia, so the T cells may come from the graft donor. The sample here was PBMCs, mostly from graft donor cells, taken 360 days after TCRalphabeta/CD19-depleted stem cell transplant. The CDR3 sequence: CSVEPRGDEQFF. Here the CDR3 DNA reads TGCAGCGTTGAGCCCAGGGGTGATGAGCAGTTCTTC.